This T cell receptor beta chain was sequenced for a study of blood T cells in healthy people across ages. Study-wide context: Capture via template switching afforded approximately one barcoded beta molecule per two T cells. General study points: Donor CMV infection status was unknown, possibly confounding age-related changes in expanded clonotypes. Naive CD4+ cell counts and diversity both ran higher in long-lived than in aged donors.

Every participating donor contributed roughly 11 milliliters of peripheral blood through a draw. This clonotype occurred a few times. Its antigen remains unidentified. The authors ran a second PCR of about 6 to 11 cycles using a sample-barcoded 5' primer and a J-beta primer mix. TCRdb passed the 5' RACE reads through MiXCR, listing each CDR3 protein once. Among 1.5 million to 2 million distinct CDR3 sequences listed, 25% to 30% were seen once. Deletions cut 1 base from V and 6 bases from J, with 12 bases between. The CDR3 is made up of 15 amino acids. Germline V gene data show CDR1 as MDHEN and CDR2 as SYDVKM.

What was sequenced was blood. The sequence came from a woman aged 25 to 39 in good health. The chain joins TRBV28 to TRBJ1-4; D is perhaps TRBD1 (5 bases). The CDR3 spells CASSLLDTLDEKLFF. CDR3 bases: TGTGCCAGCAGTTTATTGGACACCCTAGATGAAAAACTGTTTTTT.